This T cell receptor (beta chain) is drawn from a study of T cells after yellow fever vaccination. In germline, CDR1 is DFQATT, CDR2 SNEGSKA (reference sequence). With 2 bases clipped from V and 9 bases from J, the junction kept 6 bases outside the gene matches. There are 14 residues in the CDR3. Each CDR3 protein is one row after TCRdb ran MiXCR on the 5' RACE reads. This table holds 360,000 or so distinct CDR3 sequences, approximately 10% found once. The table lists this clonotype with many counts. The chain links TRBV20-1 to TRBJ2-1; 11 bases agree with TRBD2. The material sequenced was PBMCs, taken on the day of the first yellow fever vaccination. The source is a man between 18 and 35 years old who received the YFV17D yellow fever vaccine. DNA of the CDR3: TGCAGTGCTAGAAATAGCGGGGGGGCAGGTGAGCAGTTCTTC. Translated: CSARNSGGAGEQFF.